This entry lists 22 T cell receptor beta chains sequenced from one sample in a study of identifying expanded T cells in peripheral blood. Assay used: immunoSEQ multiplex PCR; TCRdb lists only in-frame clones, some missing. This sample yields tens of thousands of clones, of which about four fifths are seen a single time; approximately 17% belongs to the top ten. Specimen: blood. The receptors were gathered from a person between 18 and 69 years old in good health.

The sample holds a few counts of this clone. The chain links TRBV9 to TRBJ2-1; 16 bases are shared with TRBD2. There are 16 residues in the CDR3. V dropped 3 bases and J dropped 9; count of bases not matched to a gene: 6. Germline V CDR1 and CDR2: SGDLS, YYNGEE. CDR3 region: CASSARGTSGGVEQFF. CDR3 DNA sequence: TGTGCCAGCAGCGCGCGAGGGACTAGCGGGGGGGTTGAGCAGTTCTTC.

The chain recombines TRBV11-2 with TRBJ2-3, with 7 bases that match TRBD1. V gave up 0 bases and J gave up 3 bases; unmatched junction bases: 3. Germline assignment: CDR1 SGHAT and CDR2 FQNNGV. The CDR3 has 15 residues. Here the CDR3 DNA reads TGTGCCAGCAGCTTAGAGGGACAGCTTACAGATACGCAGTATTTT. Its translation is CASSLEGQLTDTQYF.

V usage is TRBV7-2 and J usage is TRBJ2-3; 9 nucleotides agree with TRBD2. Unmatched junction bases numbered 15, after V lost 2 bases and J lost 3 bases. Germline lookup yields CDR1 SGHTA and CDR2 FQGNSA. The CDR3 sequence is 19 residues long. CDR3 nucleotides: TGTGCCAGCAGCTTAAGGGGGAGATTTAGCGGGAGTGGTACAGATACGCAGTATTTT. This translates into CASSLRGRFSGSGTDTQYF.

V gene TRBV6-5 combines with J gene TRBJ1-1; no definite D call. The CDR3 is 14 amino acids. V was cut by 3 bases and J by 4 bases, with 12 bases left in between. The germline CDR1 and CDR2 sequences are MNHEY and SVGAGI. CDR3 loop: CASSYREGFTEAFF. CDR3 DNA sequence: TGTGCCAGCAGTTATAGAGAGGGTTTCACTGAAGCTTTCTTT.

The CDR3, as DNA: TGTGCCAGCAGTGAAGGAAAGGTCACCGGGGAGCTGTTTTTT. Its protein is CASSEGKVTGELFF. This chain links TRBV6-1 with TRBJ2-2; D is uncertain. From germline, CDR1 is MNHNS and CDR2 SASEGT. V shed 1 base and J shed 4 bases, with 7 bases lying between them. This CDR3 comprises 14 residues.

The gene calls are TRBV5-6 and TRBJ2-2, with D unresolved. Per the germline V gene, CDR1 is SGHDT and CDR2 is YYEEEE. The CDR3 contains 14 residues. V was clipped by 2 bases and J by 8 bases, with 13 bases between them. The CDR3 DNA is TGTGCCAGCAGCTTATCGAGAAGTCAGGGGGAGCTGTTTTTT. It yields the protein CASSLSRSQGELFF.

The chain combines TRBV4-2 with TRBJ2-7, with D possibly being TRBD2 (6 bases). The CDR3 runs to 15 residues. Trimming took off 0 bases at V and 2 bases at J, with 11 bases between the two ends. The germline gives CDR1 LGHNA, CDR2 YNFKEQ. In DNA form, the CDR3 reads TGTGCCAGCAGCCAAGAGGAGGGTACCCCCTACGAGCAGTACTTC. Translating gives CASSQEEGTPYEQYF.

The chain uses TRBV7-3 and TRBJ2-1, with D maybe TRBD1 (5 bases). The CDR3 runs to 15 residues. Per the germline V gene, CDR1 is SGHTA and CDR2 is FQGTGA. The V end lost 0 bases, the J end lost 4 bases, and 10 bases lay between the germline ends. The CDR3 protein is CASSLTQAQYNEQFF. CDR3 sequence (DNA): TGTGCCAGCAGCTTAACACAGGCCCAATACAATGAGCAGTTCTTC.

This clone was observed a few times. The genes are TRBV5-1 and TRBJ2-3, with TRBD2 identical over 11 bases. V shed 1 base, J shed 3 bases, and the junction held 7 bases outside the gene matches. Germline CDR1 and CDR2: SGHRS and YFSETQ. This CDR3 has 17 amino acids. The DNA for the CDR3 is TGCGCCAGCAGCTTGAAGGCTAGCGGGGGGACAACAGATACGCAGTATTTT. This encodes CASSLKASGGTTDTQYF.

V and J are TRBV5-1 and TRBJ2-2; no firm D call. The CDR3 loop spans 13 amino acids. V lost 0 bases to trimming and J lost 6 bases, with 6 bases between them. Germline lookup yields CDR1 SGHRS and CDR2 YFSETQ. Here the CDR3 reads CASSLAGPGELFF. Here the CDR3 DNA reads TGCGCCAGCAGCTTGGCCGGGCCCGGGGAGCTGTTTTTT.

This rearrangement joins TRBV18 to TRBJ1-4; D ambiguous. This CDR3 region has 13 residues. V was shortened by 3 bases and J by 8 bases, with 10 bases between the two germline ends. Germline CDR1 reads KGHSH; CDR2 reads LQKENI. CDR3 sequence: CASSPPPREKLFF. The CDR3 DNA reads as TGTGCCAGCTCACCCCCTCCGAGGGAAAAACTGTTTTTT.

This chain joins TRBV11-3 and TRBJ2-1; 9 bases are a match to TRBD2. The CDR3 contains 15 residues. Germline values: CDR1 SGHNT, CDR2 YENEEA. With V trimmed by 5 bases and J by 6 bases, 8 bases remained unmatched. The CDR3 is CASSPRGRGGNEQFF. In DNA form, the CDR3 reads TGTGCCAGCAGCCCACGGGGGCGGGGGGGCAATGAGCAGTTCTTC. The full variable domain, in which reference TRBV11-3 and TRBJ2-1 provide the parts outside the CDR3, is EAGVVQSPRYKIIEKKQPVAFWCNPISGHNTLYWYLQNLGQGPELLIRYENEEAVDDSQLPKDRFSAERLKGVDSTLKIQPAELGDSAVYLCASSPRGRGGNEQFFGPGTRLTVL.

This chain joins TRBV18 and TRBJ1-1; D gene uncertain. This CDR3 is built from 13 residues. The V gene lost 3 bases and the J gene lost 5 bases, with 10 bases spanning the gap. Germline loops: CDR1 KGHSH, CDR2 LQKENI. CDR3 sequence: CASSPGRQTEAFF. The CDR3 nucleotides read TGTGCCAGCTCACCCGGGAGGCAGACTGAAGCTTTCTTT.

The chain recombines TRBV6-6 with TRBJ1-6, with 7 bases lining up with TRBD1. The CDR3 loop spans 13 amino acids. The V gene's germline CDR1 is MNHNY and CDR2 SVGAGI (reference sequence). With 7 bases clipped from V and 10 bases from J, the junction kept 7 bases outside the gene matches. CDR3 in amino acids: CASKQGTRSPLHF. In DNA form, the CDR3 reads TGTGCCAGCAAACAGGGGACAAGGTCACCCCTCCACTTT.

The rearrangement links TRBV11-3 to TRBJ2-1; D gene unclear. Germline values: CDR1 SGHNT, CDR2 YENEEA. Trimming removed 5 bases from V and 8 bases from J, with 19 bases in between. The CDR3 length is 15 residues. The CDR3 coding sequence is TGTGCCAGCAGCCTCCGGACCACCGGCTCCGATGAGCAGTTCTTC. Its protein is CASSLRTTGSDEQFF.

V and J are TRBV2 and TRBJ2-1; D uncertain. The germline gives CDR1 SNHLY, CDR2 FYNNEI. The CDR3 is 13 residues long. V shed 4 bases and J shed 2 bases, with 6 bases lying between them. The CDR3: CASSAEPYNEQFF. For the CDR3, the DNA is TGTGCCAGCAGTGCGGAGCCCTACAATGAGCAGTTCTTC.

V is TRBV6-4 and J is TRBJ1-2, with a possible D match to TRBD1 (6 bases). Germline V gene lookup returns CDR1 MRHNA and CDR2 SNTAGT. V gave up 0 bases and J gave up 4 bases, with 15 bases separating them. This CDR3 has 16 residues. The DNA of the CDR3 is TGTGCCAGCAGTGACTCGTCAGGGGATGACATCTATGGCTACACCTTC. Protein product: CASSDSSGDDIYGYTF.

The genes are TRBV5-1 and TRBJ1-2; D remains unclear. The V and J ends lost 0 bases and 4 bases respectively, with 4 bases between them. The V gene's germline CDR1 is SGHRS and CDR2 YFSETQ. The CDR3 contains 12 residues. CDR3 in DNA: TGCGCCAGCAGCTTGGACCGCTATGGCTACACCTTC. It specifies CASSLDRYGYTF.

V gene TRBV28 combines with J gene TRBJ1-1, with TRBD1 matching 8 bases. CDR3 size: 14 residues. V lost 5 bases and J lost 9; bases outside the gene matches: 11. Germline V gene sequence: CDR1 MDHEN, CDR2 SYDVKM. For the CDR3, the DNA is TGTGCCAGCAGTACCGGGACAGGAATAACCAAAGCTTTCTTT. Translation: CASSTGTGITKAFF. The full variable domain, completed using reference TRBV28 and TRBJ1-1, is DVKVTQSSRYLVKRTGEKVFLECVQDMDHENMFWYRQDPGLGLRLIYFSYDVKMKEKGDIPEGYSVSREKKERFSLILESASTNQTSMYLCASSTGTGITKAFFGQGTRLTVV.

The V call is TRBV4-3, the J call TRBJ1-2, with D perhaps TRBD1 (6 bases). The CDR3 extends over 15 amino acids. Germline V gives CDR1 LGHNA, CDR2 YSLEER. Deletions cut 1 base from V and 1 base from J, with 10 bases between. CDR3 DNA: TGCGCCAGCAGCCAAGTTCAGGGGCTTAACTATGGCTACACCTTC. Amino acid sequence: CASSQVQGLNYGYTF.

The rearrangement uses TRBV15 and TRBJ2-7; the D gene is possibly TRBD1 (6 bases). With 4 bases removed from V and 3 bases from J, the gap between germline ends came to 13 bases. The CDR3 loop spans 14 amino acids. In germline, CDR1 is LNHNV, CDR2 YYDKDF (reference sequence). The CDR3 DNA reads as TGTGCCACCAGCATAGGGGGTACGAACTACGAGCAGTACGTC. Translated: CATSIGGTNYEQYV.

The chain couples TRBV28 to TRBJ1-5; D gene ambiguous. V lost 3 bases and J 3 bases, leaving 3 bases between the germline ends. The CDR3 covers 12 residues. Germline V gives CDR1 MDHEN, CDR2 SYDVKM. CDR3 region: CASSLANQPQHF. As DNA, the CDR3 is TGTGCCAGCAGTTTGGCCAATCAGCCCCAGCATTTT.